This T cell receptor beta chain was sequenced in a study of shared clonotypes between healthy human individuals. Study background: Donors were a couple of women and three men aged 18 to 49.

This clone came up a few times. Its antigen is as yet unknown. Other DNA sequences of this sample code for an identical CDR3. Findings of the study overall: Memory subsets generally showed smaller estimated richness than naive subsets did. Depth was large, yet rarefaction showed that sorted-subset sequencing was incomplete. Clonotype sharing among donors was expected to depend on sequencing depth.

Clones were read by immunoSEQ multiplex PCR, and TCRdb kept only the in-frame ones, dropping some. The table lists 850,000 to 1,200,000 clones, around 75% of them singletons. V dropped 4 bases and J dropped 1 base, with 7 bases sitting between them. Looked up from germline, CDR1 is KGHSH and CDR2 is LQKENI. This CDR3 is 13 amino acids long. The chain joins TRBV18 to TRBJ1-1, with D tentatively TRBD1 (5 bases). Material for sequencing was memory CD4+ T cells sorted from blood. As for subset: CD45RA-negative fraction. The receptor was isolated from a man aged 18 to 30 in good health. CDR3 bases: TGTGCCAGCTCACTCGACAGGAACACTGAAGCTTTCTTT. Translation: CASSLDRNTEAFF.